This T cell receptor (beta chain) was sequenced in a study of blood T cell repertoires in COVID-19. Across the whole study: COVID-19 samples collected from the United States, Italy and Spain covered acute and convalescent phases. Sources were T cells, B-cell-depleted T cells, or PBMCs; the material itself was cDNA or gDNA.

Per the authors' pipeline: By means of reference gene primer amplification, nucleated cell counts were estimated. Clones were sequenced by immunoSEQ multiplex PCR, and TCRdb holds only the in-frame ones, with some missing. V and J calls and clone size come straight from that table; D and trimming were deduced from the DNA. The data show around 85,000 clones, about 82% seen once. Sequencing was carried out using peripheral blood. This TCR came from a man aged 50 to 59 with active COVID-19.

The CDR3 protein is CASSERVAGSSTDTQYF. The CDR3 coding sequence is TGTGCCAGCAGTGAGAGGGTAGCGGGGTCTAGTACAGATACGCAGTATTTT. The gene calls are TRBV6-2 or TRBV6-3 and TRBJ2-3; 8 bases fit TRBD2. The ends lost 5 bases at V and 3 bases at J; junction bases unmatched: 13. The CDR3 is 17 amino acids. Germline-derived CDR1 and CDR2 are MNHEY and SVGEGT.